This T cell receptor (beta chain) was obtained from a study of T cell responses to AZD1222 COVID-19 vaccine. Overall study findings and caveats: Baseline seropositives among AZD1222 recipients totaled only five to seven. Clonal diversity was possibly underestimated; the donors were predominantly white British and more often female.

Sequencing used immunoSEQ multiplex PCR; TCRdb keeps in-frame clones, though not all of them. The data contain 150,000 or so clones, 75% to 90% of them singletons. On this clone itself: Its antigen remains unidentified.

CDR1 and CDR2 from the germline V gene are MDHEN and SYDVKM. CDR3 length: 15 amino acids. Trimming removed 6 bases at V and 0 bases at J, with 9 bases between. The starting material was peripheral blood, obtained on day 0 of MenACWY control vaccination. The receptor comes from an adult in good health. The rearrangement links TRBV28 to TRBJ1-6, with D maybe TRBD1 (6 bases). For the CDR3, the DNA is TGTGCCAGCAGAACAGGGAGCTCCTATAATTCACCCCTCCACTTT. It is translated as CASRTGSSYNSPLHF.